One and the same sample provided the 5 T cell receptor beta chains below, sequenced in a study of post-analysis software for immune sequencing data. Study findings and constraints: In patients, about 5 TRBV segments were more frequent than in controls, with TRBV5-6, TRBV5-1 and TRBV20-1 among them.

TCR beta libraries were prepared from cDNA with unique molecular identifiers. Each CDR3 protein is one row after TCRdb ran MiXCR on the PCR reads. The data show over 300,000 distinct CDR3 sequences, with approximately 38% seen just once and 10% to 15% held by the top ten. Antigens for these TCRs are unknown. Input material: blood. The source is a girl aged 5 to 17 with multiple sclerosis.

This clonotype was counted only a few times. The chain recombines TRBV6-2 or TRBV6-3 with TRBJ2-7; TRBD2 aligns across 7 bases. Trimming removed 0 bases from V and 2 bases from J; junction bases left unmatched: 10. This CDR3 is built from 17 residues. The germline CDR1 and CDR2 sequences are MNHEY and SVGEGT. The CDR3 loop reads CASSYSKQTSIPYEQYF. CDR3 sequence (DNA): TGTGCCAGCAGTTACTCGAAGCAGACTAGCATTCCCTACGAGCAGTACTTC.

V usage is TRBV20-1 and J usage is TRBJ2-7; 8 bases are shared with TRBD2. The CDR3 spans 14 residues. With V trimmed by 3 bases and J by 3 bases, 7 bases remained unmatched. Germline loops: CDR1 DFQATT, CDR2 SNEGSKA (reference sequence). The chain's CDR3 is CSASSSGGNYEQYF. CDR3 sequence (DNA): TGCAGTGCTAGTTCCAGCGGGGGAAACTACGAGCAGTACTTC.

This clonotype came up many times. The chain carries TRBV5-1 and TRBJ2-7; D is ambiguous. This CDR3 contains 12 residues. Germline V gene data show CDR1 as SGHRS and CDR2 as YFSETQ. Trimming shortened V by 7 bases and J by 0 bases, and 8 bases separated the two germline ends. The CDR3 nucleotides read TGCGCCAGCTACGACATCTCCTACGAGCAGTACTTC. This sequence encodes CASYDISYEQYF. Looking up the rest from reference TRBV5-1 and TRBJ2-7 gives the full variable domain: KAGVTQTPRYLIKTRGQQVTLSCSPISGHRSVSWYQQTPGQGLQFLFEYFSETQRNKGNFPGRFSGRQFSNSRSEMNVSTLELGDSALYLCASYDISYEQYFGPGTRLTVT.

The chain has TRBV29-1 and TRBJ1-1; unclear D gene. Trimming removed 5 bases at V and 6 bases at J, with 13 bases between. The CDR3 is 12 residues long. Looked up from germline, CDR1 is SQVTM and CDR2 is ANQGSEA. CDR3 protein: CSVRTGSAEAFF. The CDR3 DNA reads TGCAGCGTTCGGACTGGAAGTGCTGAAGCTTTCTTT.

This clonotype was observed a handful of times. The chain couples TRBV6-5 to TRBJ2-1; either TRBD1 or TRBD2 may supply D (5 bases each). V lost 4 bases, J lost 5 bases, and 12 bases lay in between. Per the germline V gene, CDR1 is MNHEY and CDR2 is SVGAGI. CDR3 size: 14 residues. The CDR3 region has the DNA TGTGCCAGCAGTTTCGCAGGGACCAACAATGAGCAGTTCTTC. Its translation is CASSFAGTNNEQFF.